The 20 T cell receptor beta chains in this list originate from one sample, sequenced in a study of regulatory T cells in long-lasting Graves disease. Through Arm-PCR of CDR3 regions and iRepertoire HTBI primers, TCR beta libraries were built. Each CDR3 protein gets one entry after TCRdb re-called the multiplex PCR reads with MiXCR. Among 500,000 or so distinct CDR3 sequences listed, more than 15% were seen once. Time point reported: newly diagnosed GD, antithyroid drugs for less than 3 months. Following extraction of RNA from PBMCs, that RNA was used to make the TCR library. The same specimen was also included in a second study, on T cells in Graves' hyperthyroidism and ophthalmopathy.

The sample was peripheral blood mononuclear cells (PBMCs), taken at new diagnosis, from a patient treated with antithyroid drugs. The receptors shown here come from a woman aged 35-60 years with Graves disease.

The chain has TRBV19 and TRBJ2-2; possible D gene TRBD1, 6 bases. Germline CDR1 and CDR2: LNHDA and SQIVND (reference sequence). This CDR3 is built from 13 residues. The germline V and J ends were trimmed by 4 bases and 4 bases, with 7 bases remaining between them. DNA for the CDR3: TGTGCCAGTAGTACAGGGGTCACCGGGGAGCTGTTTTTT. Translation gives CASSTGVTGELFF.

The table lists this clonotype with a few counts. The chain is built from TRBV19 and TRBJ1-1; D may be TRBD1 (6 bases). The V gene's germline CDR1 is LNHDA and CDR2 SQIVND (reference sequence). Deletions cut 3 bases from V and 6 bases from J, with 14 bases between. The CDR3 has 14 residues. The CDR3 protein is CASSITGWIPEAFF. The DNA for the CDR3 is TGTGCCAGTAGTATTACAGGGTGGATTCCTGAAGCTTTCTTT. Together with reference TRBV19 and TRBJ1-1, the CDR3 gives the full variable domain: DGGITQSPKYLFRKEGQNVTLSCEQNLNHDAMYWYRQDPGQGLRLIYYSQIVNDFQKGDIAEGYSVSREKKESFPLTVTSAQKNPTAFYLCASSITGWIPEAFFGQGTRLTVV.

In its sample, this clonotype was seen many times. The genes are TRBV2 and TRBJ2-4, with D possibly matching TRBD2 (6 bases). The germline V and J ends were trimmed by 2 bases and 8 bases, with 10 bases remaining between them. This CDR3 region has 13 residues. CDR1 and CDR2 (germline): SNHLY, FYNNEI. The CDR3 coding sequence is TGTGCCAGCAGTGAAAGGCGGGATGACATTCAGTACTTC. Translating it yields CASSERRDDIQYF. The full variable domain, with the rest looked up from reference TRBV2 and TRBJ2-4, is EPEVTQTPSHQVTQMGQEVILRCVPISNHLYFYWYRQILGQKVEFLVSFYNNEISEKSEIFDDQFSVERPDGSNFTLKIRSTKLEDSAMYFCASSERRDDIQYFGAGTRLSVL.

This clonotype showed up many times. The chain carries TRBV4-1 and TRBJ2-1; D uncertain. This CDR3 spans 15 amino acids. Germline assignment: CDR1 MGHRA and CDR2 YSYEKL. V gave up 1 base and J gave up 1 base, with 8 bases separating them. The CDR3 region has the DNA TGCGCCAGCAGCCAAGTGCATTTTTCCTACAATGAGCAGTTCTTC. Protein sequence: CASSQVHFSYNEQFF.

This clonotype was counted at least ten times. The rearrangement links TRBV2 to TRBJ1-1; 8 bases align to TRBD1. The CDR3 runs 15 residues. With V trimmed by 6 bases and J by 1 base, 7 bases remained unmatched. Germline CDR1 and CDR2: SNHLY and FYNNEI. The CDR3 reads CASSRQGLPNTEAFF. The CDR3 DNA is TGTGCCAGCAGCCGACAGGGGCTTCCGAACACTGAAGCTTTCTTT.

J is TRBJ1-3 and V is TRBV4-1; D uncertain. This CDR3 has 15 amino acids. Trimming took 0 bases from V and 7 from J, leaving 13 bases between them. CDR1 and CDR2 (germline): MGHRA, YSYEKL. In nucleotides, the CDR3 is TGCGCCAGCAGCCAAGAACCTATCTCGGGGAACACCATATATTTT. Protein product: CASSQEPISGNTIYF.

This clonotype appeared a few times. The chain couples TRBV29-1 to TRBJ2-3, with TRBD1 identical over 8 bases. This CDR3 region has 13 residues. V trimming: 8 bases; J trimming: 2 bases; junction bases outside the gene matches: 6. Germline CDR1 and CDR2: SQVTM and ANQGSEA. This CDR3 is CSHRTGNTDTQYF. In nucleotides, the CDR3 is TGCAGCCACAGGACAGGGAACACAGATACGCAGTATTTT.

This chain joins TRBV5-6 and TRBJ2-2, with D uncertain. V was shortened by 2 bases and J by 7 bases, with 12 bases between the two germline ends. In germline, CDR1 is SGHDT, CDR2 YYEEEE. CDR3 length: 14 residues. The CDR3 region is CASSFLGLNGELFF. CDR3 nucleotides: TGTGCCAGCAGCTTCCTAGGCTTGAACGGGGAGCTGTTTTTT.

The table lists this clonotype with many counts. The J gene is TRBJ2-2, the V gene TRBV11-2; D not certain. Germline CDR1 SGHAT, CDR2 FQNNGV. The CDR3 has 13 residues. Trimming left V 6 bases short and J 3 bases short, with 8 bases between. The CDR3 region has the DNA TGTGCCAGCAGGTCACCTTACACCGGGGAGCTGTTTTTT. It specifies CASRSPYTGELFF. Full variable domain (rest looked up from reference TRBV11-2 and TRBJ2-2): EAGVAQSPRYKIIEKRQSVAFWCNPISGHATLYWYQQILGQGPKLLIQFQNNGVVDDSQLPKDRFSAERLKGVDSTLKIQPAKLEDSAVYLCASRSPYTGELFFGEGSRLTVL.

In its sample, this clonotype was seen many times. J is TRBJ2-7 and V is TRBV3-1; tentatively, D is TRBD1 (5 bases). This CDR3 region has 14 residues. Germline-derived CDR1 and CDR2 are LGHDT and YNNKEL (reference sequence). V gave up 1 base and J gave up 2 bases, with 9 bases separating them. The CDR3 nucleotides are TGTGCCAGCAGCCAAGGCAAACAGGCCTACGAGCAGTACTTC. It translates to CASSQGKQAYEQYF.

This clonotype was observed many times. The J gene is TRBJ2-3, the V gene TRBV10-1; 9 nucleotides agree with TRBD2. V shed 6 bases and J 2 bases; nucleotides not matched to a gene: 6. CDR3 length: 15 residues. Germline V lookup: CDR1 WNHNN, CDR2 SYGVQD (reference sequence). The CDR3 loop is CASSALAGNTDTQYF. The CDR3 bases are TGCGCCAGCAGCGCCCTAGCGGGGAACACAGATACGCAGTATTTT.

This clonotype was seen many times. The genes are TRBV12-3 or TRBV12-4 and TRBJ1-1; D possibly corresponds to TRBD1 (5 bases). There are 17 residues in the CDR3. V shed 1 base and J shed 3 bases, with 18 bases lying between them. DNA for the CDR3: TGTGCCAGCAGTTTAGGGCAGGGAGGTTCTACGGACACTGAAGCTTTCTTT. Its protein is CASSLGQGGSTDTEAFF.

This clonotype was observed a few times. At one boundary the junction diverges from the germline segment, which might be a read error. The CDR3 protein is CASRTVNTEALF. The CDR3 DNA reads as TGTGCCAGCAGGACTGTAAACACTGAAGCTCTCTTT. The V and J genes are TRBV2 and TRBJ1-1; D is unresolved. Germline V gene sequence: CDR1 SNHLY, CDR2 FYNNEI. The CDR3 has 12 residues.

The CDR3 region has the DNA TGTGCCAGCAGTGACCGGGTAGGCACAGATACGCAGTATTTT. This codes for CASSDRVGTDTQYF. This sequence joins TRBV2 and TRBJ2-3; D not certain. CDR1 and CDR2 (germline): SNHLY, FYNNEI. The length of the CDR3 is 14 residues. The germline V and J ends were trimmed by 3 bases and 1 base, with 8 bases remaining between them.

For the CDR3, the DNA is TGCAGTGCCACGACCACGGCAGGGGCCGGCTACACCTTC. It specifies CSATTTAGAGYTF. V and J are TRBV20-1 and TRBJ1-2; possible D gene TRBD1, 6 bases. CDR1 DFQATT and CDR2 SNEGSKA come from the germline V gene (reference sequence). This CDR3 has 13 amino acids. V was clipped by 6 bases and J by 8 bases, with 19 bases between them.

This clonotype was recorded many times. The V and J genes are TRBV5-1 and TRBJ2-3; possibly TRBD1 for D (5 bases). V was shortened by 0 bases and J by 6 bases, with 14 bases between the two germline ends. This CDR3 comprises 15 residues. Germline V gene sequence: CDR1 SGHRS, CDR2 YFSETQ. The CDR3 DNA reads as TGCGCCAGCAGCTTGGCCAGGGCTACGACGGATACGCAGTATTTT. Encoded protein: CASSLARATTDTQYF.

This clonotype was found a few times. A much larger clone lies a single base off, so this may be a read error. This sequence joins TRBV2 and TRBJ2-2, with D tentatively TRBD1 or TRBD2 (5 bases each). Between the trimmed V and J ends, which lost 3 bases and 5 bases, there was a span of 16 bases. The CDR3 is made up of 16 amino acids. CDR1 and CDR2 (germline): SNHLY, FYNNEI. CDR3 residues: CASSDLVGVGTGELFF. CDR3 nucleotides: TGTGCCAGCAGTGACCTAGTGGGGGTAGGGACCGGGGAGCTGTTTTTT.

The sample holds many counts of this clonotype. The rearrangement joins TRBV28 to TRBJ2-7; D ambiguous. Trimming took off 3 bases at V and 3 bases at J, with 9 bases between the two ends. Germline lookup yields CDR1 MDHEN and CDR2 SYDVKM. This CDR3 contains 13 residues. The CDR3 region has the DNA TGTGCCAGCAGTTTGGCAGATCACTACGAGCAGTACTTC. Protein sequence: CASSLADHYEQYF.

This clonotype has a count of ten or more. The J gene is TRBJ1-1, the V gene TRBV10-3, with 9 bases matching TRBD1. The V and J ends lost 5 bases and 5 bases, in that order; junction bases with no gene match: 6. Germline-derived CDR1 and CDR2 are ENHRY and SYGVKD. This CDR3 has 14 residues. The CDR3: CAISLTGGRTEAFF. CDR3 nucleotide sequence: TGTGCCATCAGTTTAACAGGGGGCAGGACTGAAGCTTTCTTT.

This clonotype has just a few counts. CDR3 region: CASSFRGQSYYEQYF. Here the CDR3 DNA reads TGTGCCAGCAGCTTTCGGGGGCAGAGTTACTACGAGCAGTACTTC. The chain combines TRBV5-5 with TRBJ2-7, with D perhaps given as TRBD1 or TRBD2 (6 bases each). CDR3 length: 15 amino acids. In germline, CDR1 is SGHKS, CDR2 YYEKEE (reference sequence). V lost 2 bases and J lost 3, with 15 bases in between.